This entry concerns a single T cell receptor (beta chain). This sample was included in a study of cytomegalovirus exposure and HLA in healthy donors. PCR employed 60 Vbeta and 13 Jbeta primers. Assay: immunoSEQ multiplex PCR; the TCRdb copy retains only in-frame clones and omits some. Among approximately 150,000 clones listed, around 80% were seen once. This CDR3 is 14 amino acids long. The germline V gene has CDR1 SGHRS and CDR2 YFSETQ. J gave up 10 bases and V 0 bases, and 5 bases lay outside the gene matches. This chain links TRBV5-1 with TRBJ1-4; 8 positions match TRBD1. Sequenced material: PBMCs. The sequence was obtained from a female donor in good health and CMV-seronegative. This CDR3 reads CASSLGQGKGKLFF. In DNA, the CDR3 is TGCGCCAGCAGCTTGGGACAGGGGAAAGGAAAACTGTTTTTT.